Listed below are T cell receptor beta chains from one sample, sequenced in a study of cytomegalovirus exposure and HLA in healthy donors. Assay: immunoSEQ multiplex PCR; the TCRdb copy retains only in-frame clones and omits some. The table lists about 82,000 clones, roughly 72% of them singletons, with 6.2% in the top ten. Sample: PBMCs. Receptors originate from a woman in her fifties or sixties in good health and CMV-seropositive. CDR3s include the opening cysteine and the closing phenylalanine or tryptophan. D genes are given only for firm matches. Only some rows state a clone size, as once, few, many or a class for expanded clones.

size,J,V,D,DNA,CDR3
.,TRBJ1-2,TRBV5-1,.,TGCGCCAGCAGCTTAGACAACTTCTATGGCTACACCTTC,CASSLDNFYGYTF
.,TRBJ2-1,TRBV29-1,TRBD1,TGCAGCGGTACAGGGGAAGCCCACAATGAGCAGTTCTTC,CSGTGEAHNEQFF
.,TRBJ2-7,TRBV9,TRBD1,TGTGCCAGCAGCCCGGGACAGGGGGACTACGAGCAGTACTTC,CASSPGQGDYEQYF
.,TRBJ1-2,TRBV6-5,.,TGTGCCAGCAAGATACAGTTTAACAGATATGGCTACACCTTC,CASKIQFNRYGYTF
.,TRBJ2-3,TRBV6-6,.,TGTGCCAGCAGTTACACCAGGAGCACAGATACGCAGTATTTT,CASSYTRSTDTQYF
.,TRBJ1-1,TRBV28,.,TGTGCCAGCAGTTTAGCACAGAACACTGAAGCTTTCTTT,CASSLAQNTEAFF
few,TRBJ2-7,TRBV19,.,TGTGCCAGTAGTATTAGCGCGCCCTACGAGCAGTACTTC,CASSISAPYEQYF
.,TRBJ1-5,TRBV19,.,TGTGCCAGTAGTCCTTCAGGGGCTAGCAATCAGCCCCAGCATTTT,CASSPSGASNQPQHF
.,TRBJ1-1,TRBV9,TRBD1,TGTGCCAGCAGCGCCCAGACAGGGGGGAACACTGAAGCTTTCTTT,CASSAQTGGNTEAFF
.,TRBJ2-1,TRBV7-2,TRBD2,TGTGCCAGCAGCTTCGGCGGGAGTAGGGATGAGCAGTTCTTC,CASSFGGSRDEQFF
.,TRBJ2-7,TRBV7-9,TRBD2,TGTGCCAGCAGCCGAGGACTAGCGGGAGACTACGAGCAGTACTTC,CASSRGLAGDYEQYF
.,TRBJ1-5,TRBV6-1,.,TGTGCCAGCAGTGAAGCGCAGAGGCAGCCCCAGCATTTT,CASSEAQRQPQHF
.,TRBJ2-2,TRBV29-1,TRBD1,TGCAGCGTTGACTGGACAGGGCAGGCCGGGGAGCTGTTTTTT,CSVDWTGQAGELFF
.,TRBJ1-6,TRBV10-3,TRBD1,TGTGCCACGGGACAGGGAAATTCACCCCTCCACTTT,CATGQGNSPLHF
few,TRBJ2-1,TRBV9,TRBD2,TGTGCCAGCTCGGGGGGGTCCTACAATGAGCAGTTCTTC,CASSGGSYNEQFF
.,TRBJ2-7,TRBV30,.,TGTGCCTGTACGGACTTACTCTACGAGCAGTACTTC,CACTDLLYEQYF
.,TRBJ2-1,TRBV15,.,TGTGCCACCAGCAGGGCGGGCGGGGGCGATGAGCAGTTCTTC,CATSRAGGGDEQFF
once,TRBJ1-5,TRBV6-5,.,TGTGCCAGCAGTTCCGAGGGTGGCAATCAGCCCCAGCATTTT,CASSSEGGNQPQHF
.,TRBJ1-2,TRBV29-1,TRBD1,TGCAGCGTCGGACAGGATAACTATGGCTACACCTTC,CSVGQDNYGYTF
few,TRBJ2-3,TRBV29-1,TRBD2,TGCAGCGTTGAACGGGGGGGAGATACGCAGTATTTT,CSVERGGDTQYF
once,TRBJ2-3,TRBV6-5,.,TGTGCCAGCAGCACGGCCCGAGGGCAGTATTTT,CASSTARGQYF
.,TRBJ2-7,TRBV7-9,.,TGTGCCAGCAGCTTAGGGATGACAGCTTCCTACGAGCAGTACTTC,CASSLGMTASYEQYF
.,TRBJ2-7,TRBV7-7,TRBD1,TGTGCTAGCAGCTCGGACAGGGGATACGAGCAGTACTTC,CASSSDRGYEQYF
.,TRBJ1-2,TRBV2,.,TGTGCCAGCAGGGTCAGGGGACCCAGGGGCTACACCTTC,CASRVRGPRGYTF
few,TRBJ1-1,TRBV7-9,TRBD1,TGTGCCAGCAGCTTAACAGGGGGCACTGAAGCTTTCTTT,CASSLTGGTEAFF
once,TRBJ2-7,TRBV5-8,.,TGTGCCAGCAGCTTGTTTCTGGGCACCCCCCACGAGCAGTACTTC,CASSLFLGTPHEQYF
few,TRBJ2-3,TRBV6-6,TRBD1,TGTGCCAGCAGTCGGGACAGGGGGCAAGATACGCAGTATTTT,CASSRDRGQDTQYF
.,TRBJ1-4,TRBV6-1,.,TGTGCCAGCAGTGCCACCGGGATTCCTTCTGGAAAACTGTTTTTT,CASSATGIPSGKLFF
.,TRBJ2-7,TRBV6-6,TRBD2,TGTGCCAGCAGTTCAGCCGGGCTAGCGGGAGTCGAGCAGTACTTC,CASSSAGLAGVEQYF
.,TRBJ1-5,TRBV27,TRBD1,TGTGCCAGCAAACTAGGGGGCTTTGGTCAGCCCCAGCATTTT,CASKLGGFGQPQHF
.,TRBJ1-3,TRBV2,.,TGTGCCAGCACTCTCCACCTAACTGGGGCAGGCTCTGGAAACACCATATATTTT,CASTLHLTGAGSGNTIYF
.,TRBJ2-7,TRBV9,TRBD2,TGTGCCAGCAGCGTAGCCTCCTGGACTAGCGGGTTCTACGAGCAGTACTTC,CASSVASWTSGFYEQYF
.,TRBJ2-2,TRBV2,TRBD1,TGTGCCAGCAGGGCACCGGGGACAGGGTCCGGGGAGCTGTTTTTT,CASRAPGTGSGELFF
.,TRBJ2-1,TRBV6-6,TRBD2,TGTGCCAGCGGAACCGGGACTAGCGTATACAATGAGCAGTTCTTC,CASGTGTSVYNEQFF
.,TRBJ1-2,TRBV30,TRBD1,TGTGCCTGGAATGCAGACAGGGGTAATACGCGCTACACCTTC,CAWNADRGNTRYTF
.,TRBJ1-1,TRBV29-1,.,TGCAGCGTTGCGGGGTTATTAAACACTGAAGCTTTCTTT,CSVAGLLNTEAFF
few,TRBJ1-1,TRBV28,TRBD1,TGTGCCAGCGCGACAGGGGGCCGGACTGAAGCTTTCTTT,CASATGGRTEAFF
.,TRBJ2-5,TRBV30,.,TGTGCCTGGAGTGTCACGGGAGCTGAGACCCAGTACTTC,CAWSVTGAETQYF
.,TRBJ1-1,TRBV27,.,TGTGCCAGCAGTTGGGATGGGGCCCTGAACACTGAAGCTTTCTTT,CASSWDGALNTEAFF
.,TRBJ2-2,TRBV5-4,TRBD2,TGTGCCAGCAGCTTTTCCGCTAGCGGGAGAGTTACCGGGGAGCTGTTTTTT,CASSFSASGRVTGELFF
.,TRBJ2-5,TRBV29-1,.,TGCAGCGTTGCAGGGGCCGGAGAGACCCAGTACTTC,CSVAGAGETQYF